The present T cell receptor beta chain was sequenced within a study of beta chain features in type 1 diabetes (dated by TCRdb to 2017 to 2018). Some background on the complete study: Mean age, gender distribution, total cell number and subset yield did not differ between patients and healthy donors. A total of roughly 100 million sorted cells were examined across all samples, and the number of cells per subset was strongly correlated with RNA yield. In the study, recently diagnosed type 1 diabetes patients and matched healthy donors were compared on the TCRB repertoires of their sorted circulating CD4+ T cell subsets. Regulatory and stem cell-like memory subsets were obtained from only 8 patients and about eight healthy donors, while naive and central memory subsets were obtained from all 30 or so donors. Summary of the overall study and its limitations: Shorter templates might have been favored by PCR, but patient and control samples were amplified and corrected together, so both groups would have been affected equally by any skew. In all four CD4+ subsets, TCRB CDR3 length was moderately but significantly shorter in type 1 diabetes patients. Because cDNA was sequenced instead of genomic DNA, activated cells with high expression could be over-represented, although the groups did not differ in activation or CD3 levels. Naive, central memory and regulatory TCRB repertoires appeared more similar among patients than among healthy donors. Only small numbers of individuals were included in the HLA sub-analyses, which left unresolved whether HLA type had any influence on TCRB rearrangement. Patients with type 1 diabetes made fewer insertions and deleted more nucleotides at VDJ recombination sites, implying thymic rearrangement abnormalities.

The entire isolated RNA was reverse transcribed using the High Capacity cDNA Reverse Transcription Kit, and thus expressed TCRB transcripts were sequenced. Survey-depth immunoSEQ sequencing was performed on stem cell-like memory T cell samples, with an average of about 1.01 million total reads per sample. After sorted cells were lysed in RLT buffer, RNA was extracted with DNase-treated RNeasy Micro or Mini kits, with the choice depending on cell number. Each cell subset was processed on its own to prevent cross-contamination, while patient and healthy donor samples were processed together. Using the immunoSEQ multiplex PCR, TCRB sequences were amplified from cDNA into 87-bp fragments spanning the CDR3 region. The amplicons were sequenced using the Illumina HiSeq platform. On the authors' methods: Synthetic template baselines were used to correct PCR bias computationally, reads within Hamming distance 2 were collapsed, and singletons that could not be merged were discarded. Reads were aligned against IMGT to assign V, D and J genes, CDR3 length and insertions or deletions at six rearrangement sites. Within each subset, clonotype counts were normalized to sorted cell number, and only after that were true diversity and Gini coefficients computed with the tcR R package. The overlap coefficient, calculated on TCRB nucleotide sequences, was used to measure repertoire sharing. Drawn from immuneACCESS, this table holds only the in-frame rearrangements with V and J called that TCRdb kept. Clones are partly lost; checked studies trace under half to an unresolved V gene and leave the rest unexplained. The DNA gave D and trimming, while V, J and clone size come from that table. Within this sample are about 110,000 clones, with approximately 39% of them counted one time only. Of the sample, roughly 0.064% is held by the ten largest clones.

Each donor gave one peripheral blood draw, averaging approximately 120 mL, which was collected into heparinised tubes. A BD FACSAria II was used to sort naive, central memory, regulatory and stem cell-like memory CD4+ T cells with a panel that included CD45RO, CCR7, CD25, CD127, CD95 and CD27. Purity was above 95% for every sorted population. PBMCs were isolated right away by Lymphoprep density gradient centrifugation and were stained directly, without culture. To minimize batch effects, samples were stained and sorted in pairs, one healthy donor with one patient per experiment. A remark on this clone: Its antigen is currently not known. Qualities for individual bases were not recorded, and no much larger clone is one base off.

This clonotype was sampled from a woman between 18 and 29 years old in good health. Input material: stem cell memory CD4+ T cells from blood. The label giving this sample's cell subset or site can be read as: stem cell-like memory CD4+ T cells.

The CDR3 in this case is CASTPRRDTYEQYF. The nucleotide sequence reads as follows: TGTGCCAGCACTCCCAGGAGGGATACCTACGAGCAGTACTTC. The sequence is built from TRBV2 and TRBJ2-7, with TRBD2 as a weak D call on 6 bases. CDR1 and CDR2, per the germline V gene, are SNHLY and FYNNEI. The junction shows trimming of 7 bases on V and 2 bases on J, plus 15 bases between the germline ends. From cysteine to phenylalanine, the CDR3 is 14 amino acids long. The CDR3 DNA has 42 bases and is translated from base 1.